Listed below are T cell receptor beta chains from one sample, sequenced in a study of blood T cell repertoires in COVID-19. The data were produced by immunoSEQ multiplex PCR, yet TCRdb's version contains in-frame clones alone and is incomplete. The sample shows 90,000 or so clones, approximately 83% of them seen only once. The sequenced sample was peripheral blood. All receptors come from a man aged 55-75 years with acute or convalescent COVID-19. Each CDR3 is given with its conserved first and last residue. A D gene is named only where the DNA matches it firmly. Clone size is stated in some rows and not others, as once, few, many or a class when expanded.

>TRBD2|TRBV5-1|-|TRBJ2-3
CASSQGLAGAADTQYF
TGCGCCAGCAGCCAGGGACTAGCGGGAGCAGCAGATACGCAGTATTTT
>-|TRBV5-4|-|TRBJ2-2
CASSLVKGAAVNTGELFF
TGTGCCAGCAGCTTGGTAAAGGGAGCGGCGGTGAACACCGGGGAGCTGTTTTTT
>TRBD1|TRBV7-6|-|TRBJ2-7
CASSFGTGGAFYEQYF
TGTGCCAGCAGCTTCGGTACAGGGGGCGCTTTCTACGAGCAGTACTTC
>-|TRBV21-1|once|TRBJ2-7
CASSKVLIGGGSYEQYF
TGTGCCAGCAGCAAAGTATTAATCGGCGGGGGATCCTACGAGCAGTACTTC
>-|TRBV23-1|-|TRBJ2-1
CASSHQGLPDYNEQFF
TGCGCCAGCAGTCATCAGGGACTCCCCGACTACAATGAGCAGTTCTTC
>-|TRBV5-8|-|TRBJ1-4
CASSLGGSPNEKLFF
TGTGCCAGCAGCTTGGGGGGCAGCCCTAATGAAAAACTGTTTTTT
>-|TRBV7-9|-|TRBJ1-1
CASSLTNTEAFF
TGTGCCAGCAGTCTAACCAACACTGAAGCTTTCTTT
>-|TRBV11-2|-|TRBJ1-6
CASSLDLAVSSPLHF
TGTGCCAGCAGCTTAGATCTTGCTGTGAGTTCACCCCTCCACTTT
>-|TRBV2|-|TRBJ2-5
CASSEREQGKGETQYF
TGTGCCAGCAGTGAAAGAGAGCAGGGTAAAGGAGAGACCCAGTACTTC
>-|TRBV13|-|TRBJ1-1
CASSSGRGLTEAFF
TGTGCCAGCAGCTCCGGACGAGGGTTAACTGAAGCTTTCTTT
>-|TRBV24-1|-|TRBJ2-2
CATSGVGTNTGELFF
TGTGCCACCAGTGGAGTCGGGACGAACACCGGGGAGCTGTTTTTT
>TRBD2|TRBV15|few|TRBJ2-2
CATSGLVLPGELFF
TGTGCCACCAGCGGACTAGTTCTCCCCGGGGAGCTGTTTTTT
>TRBD1|TRBV6-4|-|TRBJ1-2
CASTPGQGVSSYGYTF
TGTGCCAGCACACCGGGACAGGGGGTTTCCTCTTATGGCTACACCTTC
>-|TRBV5-6|few|TRBJ1-4
CASSLLGGAEKLFF
TGTGCCAGCAGCTTGTTGGGGGGAGCGGAAAAACTGTTTTTT
>TRBD1|TRBV7-2|-|TRBJ1-2
CASSSRQGALGYTF
TGTGCCAGCAGCTCAAGACAGGGGGCTTTGGGATACACCTTC
>TRBD1|TRBV6-6|-|TRBJ1-2
CASTTGGNYGYTF
TGTGCCAGCACTACAGGGGGGAACTATGGCTACACCTTC
>-|TRBV7-3|few|TRBJ2-2
CASSHGGSRYTGELFF
TGTGCCAGCAGCCATGGGGGCAGCCGATACACCGGGGAGCTGTTTTTT
>-|TRBV6-7|few|TRBJ1-2
CASSLGVGYTF
TGTGCCAGCAGTTTAGGGGTCGGCTACACCTTC
>TRBD2|TRBV5-1|-|TRBJ2-2
CASSPKTGLAGSANTGELFF
TGCGCCAGCAGCCCGAAAACCGGACTAGCGGGATCCGCGAACACCGGGGAGCTGTTTTTT
>-|TRBV11-1|-|TRBJ2-1
CASSLDSLPYNEQFF
TGTGCCAGCAGTCTAGACTCCCTTCCTTACAATGAGCAGTTCTTC
>-|TRBV9|-|TRBJ1-2
CASSAGFYGYTF
TGTGCCAGCAGCGCGGGATTCTATGGCTACACCTTC
>TRBD1|TRBV3-1/TRBV3-2|-|TRBJ1-4
CASSLRTGATNEKLFF
TGTGCCAGCAGCCTACGGACAGGGGCAACTAATGAAAAACTGTTTTTT